This T cell receptor beta chain was obtained from a study of blood T cell repertoires in COVID-19. Study in general: Material from acute and convalescent COVID-19 was sourced from the United States, Italy and Spain. Sources were T cells, B-cell-depleted T cells, or PBMCs; the material itself was cDNA or gDNA.

Authors' analysis steps: How many nucleated cells were present was estimated from reference gene primer amplification. TCRdb's copy holds only in-frame clones and misses some; the assay was immunoSEQ multiplex PCR. V and J calls and clone size are as listed in that table; D and trimming were resolved from the DNA. The sample shows approximately 300,000 clones, approximately 92% of them seen only once. The ends were cut back, 0 bases at V and 7 bases at J, with 10 bases in the middle. The germline gives CDR1 MDHEN, CDR2 SYDVKM. This CDR3 spans 14 amino acids. This sequence joins TRBV28 and TRBJ1-5, with D perhaps matching TRBD1 (5 bases). Sequenced: peripheral blood. This TCR derives from a woman under 40 with COVID-19, enrolled during active disease. CDR3 coding DNA: TGTGCCAGCAGTTTATGGCGCGGGGCACAGCCCCAGCATTTT. Translated, it gives CASSLWRGAQPQHF.